Each of the 10 T cell receptor beta chains below was sequenced from the same sample in a study of T cells after yellow fever vaccination. A single record per CDR3 protein comes from TCRdb applying MiXCR to the 5' RACE reads. The data hold 500,000 to 550,000 distinct CDR3 sequences, with about a fifth observed a single time. The sample here was PBMCs, taken about 21 days after the first yellow fever vaccination. These receptors came from a man younger than 35 who received the YFV17D yellow fever vaccine.

This clonotype was counted ten times or more. The rearrangement links TRBV20-1 to TRBJ1-4, with a possible D match to TRBD1 (5 bases). The CDR3 contains 13 residues. The germline gives CDR1 DFQATT, CDR2 SNEGSKA (reference sequence). Trimming removed 6 bases from V and 3 bases from J, with 11 bases in between. The CDR3 DNA follows: TGCAGTGCCCGGGGGGGTCCTAATGAAAAACTGTTTTTT. It is translated as CSARGGPNEKLFF.

The V call is TRBV10-3, the J call TRBJ1-5; 8 nucleotides align to TRBD1. The CDR3 runs 13 residues. Trimming cost V 7 bases and J 6 bases; bases outside gene matches: 5. Germline values: CDR1 ENHRY, CDR2 SYGVKD. In DNA, the CDR3 is TGTGCCATCATGGACAGGGAAGGTCAGCCCCAGCATTTT. Translation gives CAIMDREGQPQHF.

This clonotype turned up a few times. The J gene is TRBJ2-3, the V gene TRBV7-2; D unresolved. V was clipped by 6 bases and J by 4 bases, with 8 bases between them. Germline loops: CDR1 SGHTA, CDR2 FQGNSA. The CDR3 is 12 amino acids. CDR3: CASRPQADTQYF. The CDR3 DNA reads TGTGCCAGCAGGCCTCAAGCAGATACGCAGTATTTT.

The chain is built from TRBV28 and TRBJ2-7; a possible D gene is TRBD2 (7 bases). The CDR3 spans 14 residues. Per the germline V gene, CDR1 is MDHEN and CDR2 is SYDVKM. Trimming cost V 3 bases and J 5 bases, with 14 bases left between them. CDR3 in DNA: TGTGCCAGCAGTTTTACGGGGGGCGCGGACGAGCAGTACGTC. Translated, it gives CASSFTGGADEQYV.

This chain uses TRBV30 with TRBJ2-6; TRBD1 or TRBD2 may be the D gene (6 bases each). Trimming removed 3 bases at V and 18 bases at J, with 15 bases between. The CDR3 covers 11 residues. Per germline, CDR1 GTSNPN and CDR2 SVGIG (reference sequence). The CDR3 is CAWSAGDGGTF. CDR3 sequence (DNA): TGTGCCTGGAGCGCAGGGGACGGGGGGACTTTC.

The V and J genes are TRBV19 and TRBJ2-1; D gene ambiguous. The V gene's germline CDR1 is LNHDA and CDR2 SQIVND (reference sequence). The ends were cut back, 3 bases at V and 9 bases at J, with 12 bases in the middle. There are 13 residues in the CDR3. The CDR3 DNA sequence: TGTGCCAGTAGTATTGGGCAGGTCGGTGAGCAGTTCTTC. As protein: CASSIGQVGEQFF. The variable domain in full, with the rest retrieved from reference TRBV19 and TRBJ2-1, is DGGITQSPKYLFRKEGQNVTLSCEQNLNHDAMYWYRQDPGQGLRLIYYSQIVNDFQKGDIAEGYSVSREKKESFPLTVTSAQKNPTAFYLCASSIGQVGEQFFGPGTRLTVL.

A few counts support this clonotype. This chain uses TRBV10-3 with TRBJ2-7; the D is unclear. V dropped 3 bases and J dropped 1 base, with 10 bases sitting between them. The CDR3 contains 14 residues. CDR1 ENHRY and CDR2 SYGVKD come from the germline V gene. In DNA, the CDR3 is TGTGCCATCAGTGATCTCGCATCGTCCTACGAGCAGTACTTC. It yields the protein CAISDLASSYEQYF.

This clonotype has just a few counts. The rearrangement uses TRBV12-5 and TRBJ1-1, with D perhaps TRBD1 (5 bases). V lost 5 bases, J lost 1 base, and 14 bases lay in between. The CDR3 loop spans 15 amino acids. CDR1 is LGHNT and CDR2 is FRNRAP in the germline V gene. The DNA for the CDR3 is TGTGCTAGTGGTATACCAGGGCTCAAGAACACTGAAGCTTTCTTT. Protein sequence: CASGIPGLKNTEAFF.

This clonotype turned up a few times. The V gene is TRBV15, the J gene TRBJ2-1, with D tentatively TRBD2 (6 bases). The length of the CDR3 is 12 residues. The V end lost 8 bases, the J end lost 6 bases, and 11 bases lay between the germline ends. Looked up from germline, CDR1 is LNHNV and CDR2 is YYDKDF (reference sequence). CDR3 in amino acids: CATERAGNEQFF. The CDR3 bases are TGTGCCACCGAGAGAGCGGGCAATGAGCAGTTCTTC.

This sequence joins TRBV7-2 and TRBJ1-1; a weak D match, TRBD1 (5 bases). The CDR3 spans 15 residues. Germline values: CDR1 SGHTA, CDR2 FQGNSA. Trimming removed 2 bases at V and 0 bases at J, with 10 bases between. The CDR3 nucleotides are TGTGCCAGCAGCTTATGGGACGGACTGAACACTGAAGCTTTCTTT. This translates into CASSLWDGLNTEAFF.